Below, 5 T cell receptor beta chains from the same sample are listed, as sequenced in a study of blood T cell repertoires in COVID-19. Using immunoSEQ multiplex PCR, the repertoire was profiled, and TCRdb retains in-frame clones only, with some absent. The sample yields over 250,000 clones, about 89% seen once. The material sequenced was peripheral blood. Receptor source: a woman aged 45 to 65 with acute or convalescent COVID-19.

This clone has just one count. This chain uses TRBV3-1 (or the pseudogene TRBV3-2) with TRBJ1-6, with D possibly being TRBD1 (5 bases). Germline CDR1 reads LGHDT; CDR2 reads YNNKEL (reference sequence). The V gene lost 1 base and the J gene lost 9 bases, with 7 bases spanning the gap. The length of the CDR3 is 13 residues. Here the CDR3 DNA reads TGTGCCAGCAGCCAAGCGGGGGTTTCACCCCTCCACTTT. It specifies CASSQAGVSPLHF.

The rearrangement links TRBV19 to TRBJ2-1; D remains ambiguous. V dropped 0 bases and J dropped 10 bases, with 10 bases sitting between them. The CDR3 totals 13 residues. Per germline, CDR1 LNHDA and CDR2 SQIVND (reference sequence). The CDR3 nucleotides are TGTGCCAGTAGTATAGATGGAGCTCAAGAGCAGTTCTTC. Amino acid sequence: CASSIDGAQEQFF.

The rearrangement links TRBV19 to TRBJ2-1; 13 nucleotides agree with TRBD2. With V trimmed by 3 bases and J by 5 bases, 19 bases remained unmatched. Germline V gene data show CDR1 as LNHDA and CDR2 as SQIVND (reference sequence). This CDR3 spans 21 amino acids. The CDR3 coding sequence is TGTGCCAGTAGTATCACAGGGGGGGACACTAGCGGGAGGGCGGTTAACAATGAGCAGTTCTTC. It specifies CASSITGGDTSGRAVNNEQFF.

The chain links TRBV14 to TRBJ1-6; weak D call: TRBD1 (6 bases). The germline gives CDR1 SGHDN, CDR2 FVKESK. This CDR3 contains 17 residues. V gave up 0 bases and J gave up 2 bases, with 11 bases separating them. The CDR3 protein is CASSQDWGPAYNSPLHF. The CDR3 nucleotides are TGTGCCAGCAGCCAAGACTGGGGGCCGGCCTATAATTCACCCCTCCACTTT.

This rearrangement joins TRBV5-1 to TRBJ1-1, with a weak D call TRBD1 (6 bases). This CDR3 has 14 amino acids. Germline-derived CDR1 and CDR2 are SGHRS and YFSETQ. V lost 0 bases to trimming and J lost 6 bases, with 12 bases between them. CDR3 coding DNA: TGCGCCAGCAGCTTGGGAGATAAGGGGGCTGAAGCTTTCTTT. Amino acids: CASSLGDKGAEAFF.